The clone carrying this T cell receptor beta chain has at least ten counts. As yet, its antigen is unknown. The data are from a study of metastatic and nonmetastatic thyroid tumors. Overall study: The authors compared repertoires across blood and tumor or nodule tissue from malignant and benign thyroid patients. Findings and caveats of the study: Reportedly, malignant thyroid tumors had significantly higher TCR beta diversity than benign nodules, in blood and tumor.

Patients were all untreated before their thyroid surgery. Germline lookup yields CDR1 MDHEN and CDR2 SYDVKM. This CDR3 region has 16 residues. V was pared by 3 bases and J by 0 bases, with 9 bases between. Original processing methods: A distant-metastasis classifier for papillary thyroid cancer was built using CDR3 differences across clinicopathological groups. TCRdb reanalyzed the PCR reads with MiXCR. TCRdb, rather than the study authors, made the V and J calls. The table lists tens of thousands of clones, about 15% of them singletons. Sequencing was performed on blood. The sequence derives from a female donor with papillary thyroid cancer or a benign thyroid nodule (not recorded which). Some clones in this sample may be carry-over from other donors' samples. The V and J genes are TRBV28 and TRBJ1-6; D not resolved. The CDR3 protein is CASSFVESSYNSPLHF. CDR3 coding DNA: TGTGCCAGCAGTTTTGTTGAGAGCTCCTATAATTCACCCCTCCACTTT.